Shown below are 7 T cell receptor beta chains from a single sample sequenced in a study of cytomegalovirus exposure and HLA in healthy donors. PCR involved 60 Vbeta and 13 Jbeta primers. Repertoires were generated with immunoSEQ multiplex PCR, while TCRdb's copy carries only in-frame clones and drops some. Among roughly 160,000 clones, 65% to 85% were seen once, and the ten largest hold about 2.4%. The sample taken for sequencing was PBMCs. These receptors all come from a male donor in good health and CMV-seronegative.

The CDR3 nucleotides are TGCAGCGCCGGGGACTACGAGCAGTACTTC. It yields the protein CSAGDYEQYF. The rearrangement links TRBV29-1 to TRBJ2-7; weak D call: TRBD2 (5 bases). Germline CDR1 is SQVTM and CDR2 is ANQGSEA. Trimming shortened V by 7 bases and J by 3 bases, and 7 bases separated the two germline ends. The CDR3 length is 10 residues.

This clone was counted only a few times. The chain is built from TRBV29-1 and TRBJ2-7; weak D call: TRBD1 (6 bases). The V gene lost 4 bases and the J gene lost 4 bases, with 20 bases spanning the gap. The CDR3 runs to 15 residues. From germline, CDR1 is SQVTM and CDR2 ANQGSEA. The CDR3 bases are TGCAGCGTTGTAGGGACCGGGACAAGGAGATACGAGCAGTACTTC. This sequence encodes CSVVGTGTRRYEQYF.

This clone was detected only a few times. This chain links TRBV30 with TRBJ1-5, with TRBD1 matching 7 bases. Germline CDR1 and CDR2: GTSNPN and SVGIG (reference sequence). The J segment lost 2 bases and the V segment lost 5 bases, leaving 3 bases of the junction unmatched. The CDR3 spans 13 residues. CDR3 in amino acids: CAWGGQGNQPQHF. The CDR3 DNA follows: TGTGCCTGGGGTGGACAGGGCAATCAGCCCCAGCATTTT.

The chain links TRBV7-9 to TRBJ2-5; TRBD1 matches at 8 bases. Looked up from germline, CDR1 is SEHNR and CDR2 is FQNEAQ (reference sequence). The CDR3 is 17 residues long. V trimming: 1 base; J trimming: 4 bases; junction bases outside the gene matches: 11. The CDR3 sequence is CASSLDGTGYRGETQYF. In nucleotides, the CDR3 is TGTGCCAGCAGCTTAGATGGGACAGGCTACCGGGGAGAGACCCAGTACTTC.

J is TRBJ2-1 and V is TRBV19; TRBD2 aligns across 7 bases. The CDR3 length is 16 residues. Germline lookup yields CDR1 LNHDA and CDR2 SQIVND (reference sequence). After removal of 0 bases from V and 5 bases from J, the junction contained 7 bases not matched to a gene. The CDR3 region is CASSIEGGWSDNEQFF. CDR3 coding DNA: TGTGCCAGTAGTATAGAGGGAGGGTGGTCCGACAATGAGCAGTTCTTC.

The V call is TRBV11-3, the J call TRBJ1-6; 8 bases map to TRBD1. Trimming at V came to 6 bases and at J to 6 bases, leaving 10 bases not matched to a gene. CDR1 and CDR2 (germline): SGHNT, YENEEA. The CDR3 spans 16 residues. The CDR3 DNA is TGTGCCAGCAGTCAAGACAGGGGATTGGGTAATTCACCCCTCCACTTT. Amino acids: CASSQDRGLGNSPLHF.

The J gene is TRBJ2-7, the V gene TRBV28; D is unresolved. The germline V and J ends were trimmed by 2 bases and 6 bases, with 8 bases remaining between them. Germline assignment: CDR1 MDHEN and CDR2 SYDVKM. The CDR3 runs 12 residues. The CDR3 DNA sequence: TGTGCCAGCAGTTTAATATCGGGCGAGCAGTACTTC. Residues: CASSLISGEQYF.